This is a list of T cell receptor beta chains from one sample in a study of blood T cell repertoires in COVID-19. Profiling relied on immunoSEQ multiplex PCR, and the TCRdb table lists in-frame clones only, not all of them. The sample has over 45,000 clones; 85% are singletons. Sequences were obtained from peripheral blood. These receptors originate from a human donor in a cohort sampled during active COVID-19. Both conserved end residues are trimmed from each CDR3.

v_call cdr3_aa
TRBV19 ASSITPGLAGETNTGELF
TRBV9 ASSPSQVNLAGNTIY
TRBV7-2 ASSQRTGTNLYSNQPQH
TRBV6-5 ASRGQGRDEQY
TRBV4-3 ASSQEILRTTAIIY
TRBV28 ASSSGTGLTRGYT
TRBV19 ASSRNRVSGYGYT
TRBV28 ASRGDSFNQPQH
TRBV4-1 ASSPSGTGYGYT
TRBV5-6 ASSQDIFYGYT
TRBV10-3 AISEAGSSYEQY